These 32 T cell receptor beta chains share one sample of origin, sequenced in a study of T cell responses to AZD1222 COVID-19 vaccine. TCRdb's copy holds only in-frame clones and misses some; the assay was immunoSEQ multiplex PCR. Here the sample spans about 140,000 clones, roughly nine tenths being singletons. The sequenced sample was peripheral blood, obtained on day 0 of AZD1222 vaccination. These receptors all come from an adult in good health.

This clone occurred a few times. V usage is TRBV15 and J usage is TRBJ2-5; a possible D gene is TRBD1 (6 bases). V was trimmed by 2 bases and J by 5 bases, leaving 6 bases between them. CDR3 size: 12 residues. Germline V CDR1 and CDR2: LNHNV, YYDKDF (reference sequence). Here the CDR3 DNA reads TGTGCCACCAGCAGACAGGGGGAGACCCAGTACTTC. Its protein product is CATSRQGETQYF.

The chain is built from TRBV9 and TRBJ1-2; 7 bases are a match to TRBD1. V dropped 4 bases and J dropped 5; count of bases not matched to a gene: 5. The CDR3 loop spans 13 amino acids. Germline V gives CDR1 SGDLS, CDR2 YYNGEE. This CDR3 reads CASSSGTEYGYTF. As DNA, the CDR3 is TGTGCCAGCAGCTCCGGGACAGAGTATGGCTACACCTTC.

This clone was detected once. CDR3 bases: TGCGCCAGCAGTGAATCAGGCCTTGGGTACAATGAGCAGTTCTTC. It yields the protein CASSESGLGYNEQFF. The chain recombines TRBV10-1 with TRBJ2-1; no clear D. V lost 3 bases and J lost 4, with 13 bases in between. The germline CDR1 and CDR2 sequences are WNHNN and SYGVQD (reference sequence). The CDR3 spans 15 residues.

This clone has just a few counts. The chain combines TRBV6-2 or TRBV6-3 with TRBJ1-5; D uncertain. The CDR3 is 15 amino acids. The V end lost 0 bases, the J end lost 3 bases, and 9 bases lay between the germline ends. CDR1 MNHEY and CDR2 SVGEGT come from the germline V gene. The CDR3 protein is CASSYSGANNQPQHF. The CDR3 DNA reads as TGTGCCAGCAGTTACTCGGGAGCAAACAATCAGCCCCAGCATTTT.

The rearrangement links TRBV5-1 to TRBJ2-6; weak D call: TRBD1 (6 bases). V gave up 1 base and J gave up 2 bases, with 16 bases separating them. CDR1 is SGHRS and CDR2 is YFSETQ in the germline V gene. The CDR3 runs to 18 residues. CDR3 sequence: CASSLRGNWLAGANVLTF. The CDR3 bases are TGCGCCAGCAGCTTGAGGGGGAACTGGTTAGCTGGGGCCAACGTCCTGACTTTC.

The chain carries TRBV6-4 and TRBJ1-6; tentatively, D is TRBD1 (6 bases). Looked up from germline, CDR1 is MRHNA and CDR2 is SNTAGT. Trimming stripped 4 bases from V and 7 bases from J, with 29 bases between. The CDR3 totals 20 residues. This CDR3 is CASSVNPTSLGGGRNSPLHF. As DNA, the CDR3 is TGTGCCAGCAGTGTTAATCCCACATCACTTGGCGGGGGCAGGAATTCACCCCTCCACTTT.

CDR3 sequence reads: CASSVGSYNEQFF. CDR3 sequence (DNA): TGTGCCAGCAGTGTCGGGAGCTACAATGAGCAGTTCTTC. This chain links TRBV28 with TRBJ2-1, with TRBD2 as a possible D gene (6 bases). Germline CDR1 is MDHEN and CDR2 is SYDVKM. This CDR3 comprises 13 residues. The ends were cut back, 5 bases at V and 3 bases at J, with 8 bases in the middle.

This clone was counted a few times. The gene calls are TRBV19 and TRBJ1-6; D unclear. This CDR3 has 16 amino acids. V was shortened by 1 base and J by 0 bases, with 7 bases between the two germline ends. CDR1 and CDR2 from the germline V gene are LNHDA and SQIVND (reference sequence). The CDR3 nucleotides read TGTGCCAGTAGTATAGGTGGCAACTCCTATAATTCACCCCTCCACTTT. Encoded protein: CASSIGGNSYNSPLHF.

The rearrangement uses TRBV12-5 and TRBJ2-5, with D tentatively TRBD1 or TRBD2 (6 bases each). CDR1 and CDR2 (germline): LGHNT, FRNRAP. This CDR3 contains 14 residues. Trimming removed 7 bases from V and 6 bases from J, with 18 bases in between. CDR3 DNA: TGTGCTAGTGCCCTTAGGGGGGAATTACAGACCCAGTACTTC. Protein product: CASALRGELQTQYF.

The gene calls are TRBV27 and TRBJ2-1, with D unresolved. The CDR3 consists of 12 residues. The V end was cut by 5 bases, the J end by 3 bases, with 5 bases between. Germline V CDR1 and CDR2: MNHEY, SMNVEV (reference sequence). CDR3 sequence reads: CASSEDYNEQFF. In nucleotides, the CDR3 is TGTGCCAGCAGTGAAGACTACAATGAGCAGTTCTTC.

The chain employs TRBV18 and TRBJ1-4, with D tentatively TRBD1 (6 bases). Germline CDR1 reads KGHSH; CDR2 reads LQKENI. The CDR3 runs 15 residues. V lost 3 bases and J 7 bases, leaving 15 bases between the germline ends. For the CDR3, the DNA is TGTGCCAGCTCACCGGTAGGACAGTTACCTGAAAAACTGTTTTTT. It is translated as CASSPVGQLPEKLFF. Looking up the rest from reference TRBV18 and TRBJ1-4 gives the full variable domain: NAGVMQNPRHLVRRRGQEARLRCSPMKGHSHVYWYRQLPEEGLKFMVYLQKENIIDESGMPKERFSAEFPKEGPSILRIQQVVRGDSAAYFCASSPVGQLPEKLFFGSGTQLSVL.

CDR3 amino acids: CASSAHVTGDYGYTF. CDR3 in DNA: TGTGCCAGCAGTGCTCACGTAACAGGAGACTATGGCTACACCTTC. The V and J genes are TRBV28 and TRBJ1-2, with D maybe TRBD1 (5 bases). The CDR3 is 15 residues long. The germline V gene has CDR1 MDHEN and CDR2 SYDVKM. V gave up 5 bases and J gave up 3 bases, with 16 bases separating them.

This clone showed up just a few times. Written as DNA, the CDR3 is TGTGCCAGCTCACCACGGCGGTATAGCAATCAGCCCCAGCATTTT. It specifies CASSPRRYSNQPQHF. The V call is TRBV18, the J call TRBJ1-5; no clear D gene. Looked up from germline, CDR1 is KGHSH and CDR2 is LQKENI. The CDR3 spans 15 residues. V was pared by 1 base and J by 0 bases, with 7 bases between.

This clone occurred once. The gene calls are TRBV9 and TRBJ2-1; TRBD1 might be the D (6 bases). V lost 0 bases and J lost 5, with 15 bases in between. This CDR3 comprises 16 residues. Germline CDR1 and CDR2: SGDLS and YYNGEE. The CDR3 sequence: CASSVEFTGRNNEQFF. The CDR3 DNA follows: TGTGCCAGCAGCGTAGAGTTTACAGGGCGCAACAATGAGCAGTTCTTC.

The J gene is TRBJ1-6, the V gene TRBV14, with a weak D call TRBD1 (5 bases). There are 16 residues in the CDR3. Germline lookup yields CDR1 SGHDN and CDR2 FVKESK. Trimming took 1 base from V and 10 from J, leaving 17 bases between them. The CDR3 sequence: CASSQGVFRVESPLHF. The CDR3 DNA reads TGTGCCAGCAGCCAAGGGGTGTTCAGGGTGGAATCACCCCTCCACTTT.

This chain connects TRBV24-1 to TRBJ1-2, with TRBD1 as a possible D gene (6 bases). The CDR3 loop spans 13 amino acids. V lost 5 bases and J lost 6, with 12 bases in between. Germline V gives CDR1 KGHDR, CDR2 SFDVKD. CDR3 coding DNA: TGTGCCACCAGTGGGACAGATTGGGATGGCTACACCTTC. Residues: CATSGTDWDGYTF.

The rearrangement uses TRBV5-6 and TRBJ1-2; D is ambiguous. This CDR3 spans 12 amino acids. Trimming took 0 bases from V and 6 from J, leaving 6 bases between them. Per the germline V gene, CDR1 is SGHDT and CDR2 is YYEEEE. As DNA, the CDR3 is TGTGCCAGCAGCTTGGGGCTCAATGGCTACACCTTC. It is translated as CASSLGLNGYTF.

V is TRBV5-5 and J is TRBJ2-2; D gene ambiguous. This CDR3 contains 15 residues. Germline V gene lookup returns CDR1 SGHKS and CDR2 YYEKEE (reference sequence). Trimming removed 4 bases at V and 4 bases at J, with 14 bases between. The DNA of the CDR3 is TGTGCCAGCAGCCCGGGCGATAGGGCCACCGGGGAGCTGTTTTTT. Translated, it gives CASSPGDRATGELFF.

The chain combines TRBV19 with TRBJ2-7, with 11 positions matching TRBD2. Germline V gene sequence: CDR1 LNHDA, CDR2 SQIVND (reference sequence). The CDR3 length is 14 residues. The trim removed 10 bases at V and 2 bases at J, leaving 7 bases unmatched. CDR3 region: CATGTSGGAYEQYF. CDR3 DNA: TGTGCCACTGGGACTAGCGGAGGGGCCTACGAGCAGTACTTC.

The gene calls are TRBV19 and TRBJ1-2; TRBD1 aligns across 10 bases. The CDR3 has 16 residues. Trimming cost V 6 bases and J 8 bases; bases outside gene matches: 15. CDR1 is LNHDA, CDR2 SQIVND, per germline (reference sequence). The CDR3 DNA reads as TGTGCCAGTAGCATGAAACGACAGGGGGCGGCTTGGGGCTACACCTTC. Encoded protein: CASSMKRQGAAWGYTF.

The rearrangement joins TRBV11-1 to TRBJ1-1, with a possible D match to TRBD1 (5 bases). With 5 bases removed from V and 11 bases from J, the gap between germline ends came to 18 bases. This CDR3 region has 13 residues. CDR1 SGHAT and CDR2 FQDESV come from the germline V gene (reference sequence). The CDR3 loop reads CASSPMAGGVAFF. The CDR3 nucleotides read TGTGCCAGCAGCCCGATGGCGGGGGGTGTTGCTTTCTTT.

The rearrangement uses TRBV11-2 and TRBJ2-1; TRBD2 agrees at 11 bases. V lost 6 bases to trimming and J lost 4 bases; unmatched junction nucleotides: 5. Germline lookup yields CDR1 SGHAT and CDR2 FQNNGV. The CDR3 totals 15 residues. The CDR3 protein is CASRAGTSGYNEQFF. CDR3 DNA sequence: TGTGCCAGCAGGGCCGGGACTAGCGGATACAATGAGCAGTTCTTC.

This chain joins TRBV28 and TRBJ2-7; TRBD1 matches 8 bases. V lost 7 bases and J lost 5; bases outside the gene matches: 7. Germline assignment: CDR1 MDHEN and CDR2 SYDVKM. The CDR3 spans 13 residues. CDR3 DNA: TGTGCCAGCACCTCCGGGACAGGAGACGAGCAGTACTTC. Translated: CASTSGTGDEQYF.

The chain has TRBV6-5 and TRBJ1-2; a possible D gene is TRBD1 (5 bases). Germline CDR1 reads MNHEY; CDR2 reads SVGAGI. V dropped 2 bases and J dropped 3 bases, with 16 bases sitting between them. There are 16 residues in the CDR3. The CDR3 here is CASSYRGGKRHYGYTF. The CDR3 DNA reads as TGTGCCAGCAGTTACCGCGGGGGGAAAAGGCACTATGGCTACACCTTC.

This rearrangement joins TRBV6-6 to TRBJ2-5; TRBD1 or TRBD2 may be the D gene (5 bases each). V dropped 6 bases and J dropped 6 bases, with 17 bases sitting between them. The CDR3 length is 14 residues. CDR1 is MNHNY, CDR2 SVGAGI, per germline (reference sequence). The CDR3 is CASSQGTAGQTQYF. CDR3 bases: TGTGCCAGCAGCCAAGGGACGGCGGGCCAGACCCAGTACTTC.

The chain combines TRBV23-1 with TRBJ1-1, with a tentative D call TRBD1 (6 bases). TRBV23-1 is an ORF, and what it does is uncertain. CDR3 size: 16 residues. V lost 4 bases, J lost 0 bases, and 15 bases lay in between. DNA for the CDR3: TGCGCCAGCAGTCGGATGTTGGACAGCGTGAACACTGAAGCTTTCTTT. Amino acids: CASSRMLDSVNTEAFF.

The rearrangement uses TRBV5-1 and TRBJ2-2; TRBD1 matches at 10 bases. The V gene's germline CDR1 is SGHRS and CDR2 YFSETQ. V lost 6 bases, J lost 6 bases, and 8 bases stayed unmatched. This CDR3 contains 15 residues. This chain's CDR3 is CASTPGTGVAGELFF. CDR3 nucleotide sequence: TGCGCCAGCACACCCGGGACAGGGGTCGCCGGGGAGCTGTTTTTT. The variable domain in full, completed from reference TRBV5-1 and TRBJ2-2, reads KAGVTQTPRYLIKTRGQQVTLSCSPISGHRSVSWYQQTPGQGLQFLFEYFSETQRNKGNFPGRFSGRQFSNSRSEMNVSTLELGDSALYLCASTPGTGVAGELFFGEGSRLTVL.

The chain joins TRBV6-6 to TRBJ1-1, with 9 bases matching TRBD1. The germline V gene has CDR1 MNHNY and CDR2 SVGAGI (reference sequence). The V gene end was trimmed by 6 bases and the J gene end by 4 bases; junction bases not matched to a gene: 12. The CDR3 length is 16 residues. CDR3 loop: CASRPDRGSWITEAFF. The CDR3 region has the DNA TGTGCCAGCAGACCCGACAGGGGGAGTTGGATCACTGAAGCTTTCTTT.

The chain is built from TRBV18 and TRBJ2-7; D is undetermined. Per the germline V gene, CDR1 is KGHSH and CDR2 is LQKENI. CDR3 size: 14 residues. V dropped 2 bases and J dropped 0 bases, with 8 bases sitting between them. CDR3 in amino acids: CASSPSRNSYEQYF. The CDR3 DNA reads as TGTGCCAGCTCACCAAGTAGGAACTCCTACGAGCAGTACTTC.

The gene calls are TRBV14 and TRBJ2-1; D perhaps matches TRBD1 (5 bases). V lost 4 bases and J 9 bases, leaving 13 bases between the germline ends. The CDR3 runs 13 residues. Germline lookup yields CDR1 SGHDN and CDR2 FVKESK. The CDR3 here is CASSRPQGGEQFF. CDR3 DNA sequence: TGTGCCAGCAGCCGACCCCAGGGCGGTGAGCAGTTCTTC.

This rearrangement joins TRBV19 to TRBJ1-2; D is ambiguous. The V end was cut by 2 bases, the J end by 4 bases, with 8 bases between. The CDR3 has 13 residues. Germline V gives CDR1 LNHDA, CDR2 SQIVND (reference sequence). The CDR3 loop is CASSITSFYGYTF. The CDR3 DNA follows: TGTGCCAGTAGTATAACCTCTTTCTATGGCTACACCTTC.

This clone showed up just once. V and J are TRBV7-3 and TRBJ2-1, with D perhaps matching TRBD1 or TRBD2 (5 bases each). V lost 2 bases and J 1 base, leaving 12 bases between the germline ends. The CDR3 runs 16 residues. Germline V CDR1 and CDR2: SGHTA, FQGTGA. CDR3 loop: CASSLYGTGSYNEQFF. Written as DNA, the CDR3 is TGTGCCAGCAGCTTATACGGGACGGGTTCCTACAATGAGCAGTTCTTC.